Each of the 7 T cell receptor beta chains below was sequenced from the same sample in a study of T cells in Graves' hyperthyroidism and ophthalmopathy. RNA transcripts were the template for amplifying TCR beta CDR3 regions. With the HTBI primer set, the TCR CDR3 went through a first round of RT-PCR. One entry per CDR3 protein results from TCRdb running MiXCR on the multiplex PCR reads. This sample has 30,000 to 35,000 distinct CDR3 sequences, with around 52% found just once. Material: blood. The receptors here all came from a middle-aged woman with Graves' ophthalmopathy.

This clonotype was seen only a few times. The gene calls are TRBV30 and TRBJ2-3; no firm D call. In germline, CDR1 is GTSNPN, CDR2 SVGIG (reference sequence). V gave up 3 bases and J gave up 4 bases, with 11 bases separating them. The CDR3 is 13 amino acids. For the CDR3, the DNA is TGTGCCTGGAGAGCCGGACCATCAGATACGCAGTATTTT. Residues: CAWRAGPSDTQYF. The whole variable domain, filled in from reference TRBV30 and TRBJ2-3, reads SQTIHQWPATLVQPVGSPLSLECTVEGTSNPNLYWYRQAAGRGLQLLFYSVGIGQISSEVPQNLSASRPQDRQFILSSKKLLLSDSGFYLCAWRAGPSDTQYFGPGTRLTVL.

Worth noting for this clonotype: This CDR3 fails to terminate in the conserved phenylalanine or tryptophan, so it likely reflects a read error. The CDR3 DNA follows: TGTGCCAGCAGTTTACCCGGGGCCGCTGGGGCCAACGTCCTGACTTCC. This encodes CASSLPGAAGANVLTS. The rearrangement uses TRBV12-3 or TRBV12-4 and TRBJ2-6; D is perhaps TRBD1 or TRBD2 (5 bases each). The CDR3 spans 16 residues. Trimming shortened V by 2 bases and J by 2 bases, and 10 bases separated the two germline ends.

The chain carries TRBV24-1 and TRBJ2-1, with 13 positions matching TRBD2. This CDR3 spans 17 amino acids. Trimming at V came to 2 bases and at J to 7 bases, leaving 7 bases not matched to a gene. CDR1 KGHDR and CDR2 SFDVKD come from the germline V gene. The CDR3 DNA sequence: TGTGCCACCAGTGATTCTCGGACTAGCGGGAGAGGGAATGAGCAGTTCTTC. This codes for CATSDSRTSGRGNEQFF.

Many counts were recorded for this clonotype. V usage is TRBV5-6 and J usage is TRBJ2-2; TRBD1 or TRBD2 may be the D gene (5 bases each). The CDR3 length is 15 residues. Germline CDR1 SGHDT, CDR2 YYEEEE. Trimming removed 4 bases from V and 5 bases from J, with 15 bases in between. The CDR3 region has the DNA TGTGCCAGCAGCCGAGGTGGGACGACGACCGGGGAGCTGTTTTTT. Its protein is CASSRGGTTTGELFF.

This clonotype came up many times. V gene TRBV25-1 combines with J gene TRBJ2-6; D unclear. Trimming stripped 1 base from V and 3 bases from J, with 19 bases between. Looked up from germline, CDR1 is MGHDK and CDR2 is SYGVNS. This CDR3 has 19 amino acids. The CDR3 here is CASSEFGRRILVGANVLTF. For the CDR3, the DNA is TGTGCCAGCAGTGAATTCGGCAGGCGTATTCTAGTTGGGGCCAACGTCCTGACTTTC.

The chain combines TRBV9 with TRBJ1-5, with D possibly being TRBD1 (5 bases). The CDR3 covers 18 residues. Germline CDR1 is SGDLS and CDR2 is YYNGEE. Trimming took 5 bases from V and 1 from J, leaving 22 bases between them. In DNA form, the CDR3 reads TGTGCCAGCAGTTCGGCCGGGGGGAGGGGCGGAAGCAATCAGCCCCAGCATTTT. This encodes CASSSAGGRGGSNQPQHF.

This clonotype has a count of ten or more. The chain recombines TRBV5-5 with TRBJ1-3; 7 bases are shared with TRBD1. V was pared by 1 base and J by 2 bases, with 3 bases of the junction left unmatched. The CDR3 covers 15 residues. Germline CDR1 is SGHKS and CDR2 is YYEKEE (reference sequence). This CDR3 reads CASSLSGGPGNTIYF. In DNA, the CDR3 is TGTGCCAGCAGCTTGTCAGGGGGTCCTGGAAACACCATATATTTT.